The clone carrying this TCR beta chain was seen a few times. The target antigen is unknown. Unique molecular identifiers were incorporated during preparation of the TCRbeta library. TCRdb re-derived calls from the PCR reads in MiXCR, one entry per CDR3 protein. The table has 700,000 to 950,000 distinct CDR3 sequences, 15% to 20% seen once; the top ten hold around 4.5%. These data originate in a study of T-cell reconstitution after alpha-beta-depleted transplantation in children. Study outcomes and limitations: Reported findings indicate that, about two months after transplant, alpha-beta T cells came from several hundred expanded clones, which were derived from non-depleted graft cells. Where some patients showed high TCRbeta diversity at day 60, it came from recipient T cells and thymic progenitors that had survived. Fresh T-cell production supplied most of the T-cell counts and diversity seen one year after transplant.

The CDR3 covers 10 residues. Between the trimmed V and J ends, which lost 8 bases and 15 bases, there was a span of 14 bases. In germline, CDR1 is SGHAT, CDR2 FQNNGV. The source of this sequence is a male patient between 5 and 17 years old who had a stem cell transplant for acute lymphoblastic leukemia, so the T cells may come from the graft donor. This sequence joins TRBV11-2 and TRBJ2-1; D uncertain. Sequenced material: PBMCs, mostly from graft donor cells, taken 360 days after TCRalphabeta/CD19-depleted stem cell transplant. In DNA form, the CDR3 reads TGTGCCAGCCGCAGCTTAGATCTGTTCTTC. It encodes CASRSLDLFF.